These 21 T cell receptor beta chains came from one sample sequenced in a study of cytomegalovirus exposure and HLA in healthy donors. The primer mix had 60 Vbeta and 13 Jbeta primers. Here immunoSEQ multiplex PCR was the method, and the copy in TCRdb shows in-frame clones only, minus some. The table includes some 56,000 clones, approximately 82% detected once. Sequencing used PBMCs. These receptors were collected from a man aged 45 to 65 in good health and CMV-seronegative.

The V call is TRBV5-1, the J call TRBJ1-5; D not resolved. CDR3 length equals 14 residues. Looked up from germline, CDR1 is SGHRS and CDR2 is YFSETQ. V shed 5 bases and J shed 2 bases, with 11 bases lying between them. The CDR3 DNA follows: TGCGCCAGCAGGGCTGACATGGGCAATCAGCCCCAGCATTTT. It is translated as CASRADMGNQPQHF.

A single count supports this clone. This chain uses TRBV11-3 with TRBJ2-1, with 12 bases matching TRBD1. V was clipped by 5 bases and J by 5 bases; unmatched bases: 4. This CDR3 contains 15 residues. Per germline, CDR1 SGHNT and CDR2 YENEEA. In DNA form, the CDR3 reads TGTGCCAGCAGCCGGGGACAGGGGGCAAACAATGAGCAGTTCTTC. Translating gives CASSRGQGANNEQFF.

In this sample, this clone turned up a few times. The V call is TRBV27, the J call TRBJ1-2; TRBD1 matches at 11 bases. The V segment lost 3 bases and the J segment 7 bases; nucleotides outside the gene matches: 7. Germline-derived CDR1 and CDR2 are MNHEY and SMNVEV (reference sequence). The CDR3 has 15 residues. The CDR3 region is CASSFWTGGISGYTF. CDR3 DNA sequence: TGTGCCAGCAGTTTTTGGACAGGGGGCATCAGTGGCTACACCTTC.

This chain links TRBV4-1 with TRBJ1-2; TRBD1 matches 8 bases. The CDR3 length is 18 residues. Germline loops: CDR1 MGHRA, CDR2 YSYEKL. The V and J ends lost 3 bases and 4 bases, in that order; junction bases with no gene match: 16. This chain's CDR3 is CASSQHPQTGADFYGYTF. CDR3 in DNA: TGCGCCAGCAGCCAGCACCCCCAGACAGGGGCCGATTTCTATGGCTACACCTTC.

This sequence joins TRBV19 and TRBJ1-3; a weak D match, TRBD1 (6 bases). The germline gives CDR1 LNHDA, CDR2 SQIVND (reference sequence). The CDR3 contains 16 residues. The V gene lost 7 bases and the J gene lost 2 bases, with 18 bases spanning the gap. The DNA for the CDR3 is TGTGCCAGTACCACTGGGGGGGCAGCAACTGGAAACACCATATATTTT. Protein product: CASTTGGAATGNTIYF.

The chain employs TRBV6-7 and TRBJ2-5, with TRBD1 identical over 9 bases. The J call is uncertain, as TRBJ2-7 better fits the DNA end. TRBV6-7 is an ORF; its function is uncertain. The CDR3 is 16 residues long. The CDR3 sequence: CASRTLPGQGISEQYF. The CDR3 nucleotides read TGTGCCAGCAGGACTCTTCCGGGACAGGGAATCTCCGAGCAGTACTTC.

The chain links TRBV5-1 to TRBJ2-5; 9 positions match TRBD1. The junction had 9 bases not matched to a gene; V was cut back by 4 bases and J by 5 bases. CDR1 is SGHRS, CDR2 YFSETQ, per germline. The CDR3 spans 15 residues. CDR3 sequence (DNA): TGCGCCAGCAGCGGAGGGGACAGGGACGTGGAGACCCAGTACTTC. It is translated as CASSGGDRDVETQYF.

The sample holds one count of this clone. The chain uses TRBV19 and TRBJ1-5; 11 bases agree with TRBD1. Germline V gives CDR1 LNHDA, CDR2 SQIVND (reference sequence). CDR3 length equals 16 residues. Trimming took 6 bases from V and 6 from J; bases not matched to a gene: 10. CDR3 sequence reads: CASRATGTGGIQPQHF. The DNA of the CDR3 is TGTGCCAGTAGGGCGACCGGGACAGGGGGAATTCAGCCCCAGCATTTT.

This clone was seen a handful of times. V is TRBV10-3 and J is TRBJ2-3; 7 bases match TRBD1. The CDR3 loop spans 14 amino acids. CDR1 and CDR2 (germline): ENHRY, SYGVKD. V shed 6 bases and J 3 bases; nucleotides not matched to a gene: 6. The CDR3 sequence is CAISGTAFTDTQYF. CDR3 nucleotide sequence: TGTGCCATCAGCGGGACAGCATTTACAGATACGCAGTATTTT.

This clone was detected a few times. The rearrangement uses TRBV6-6 and TRBJ2-7, with 7 bases lining up with TRBD1. The germline V gene encodes CDR1 MNHNY and CDR2 SVGAGI (reference sequence). The CDR3 loop spans 13 amino acids. Trimming at V came to 8 bases and at J to 3 bases, leaving 7 bases not matched to a gene. CDR3 sequence: CASAVTGNYEQYF. CDR3 nucleotides: TGTGCCAGCGCCGTGACAGGGAACTACGAGCAGTACTTC.

The gene calls are TRBV9 and TRBJ2-3; TRBD1 aligns across 9 bases. CDR1 SGDLS and CDR2 YYNGEE come from the germline V gene. V dropped 3 bases and J dropped 6; count of bases not matched to a gene: 14. The length of the CDR3 is 17 residues. The CDR3 DNA is TGTGCCAGCAGCGACCCACAAGGTACAGGGGGCCTTGATACGCAGTATTTT. Encoded protein: CASSDPQGTGGLDTQYF.

The rearrangement links TRBV19 to TRBJ2-3; 8 nucleotides line up with TRBD1. Trimming took 4 bases from V and 4 from J; bases not matched to a gene: 1. The CDR3 extends over 13 amino acids. Germline values: CDR1 LNHDA, CDR2 SQIVND (reference sequence). CDR3: CASSRQGPDTQYF. Here the CDR3 DNA reads TGTGCCAGTAGTAGACAGGGGCCAGATACGCAGTATTTT.

This clone appeared once. This chain uses TRBV19 with TRBJ1-5; 8 bases are shared with TRBD1. The CDR3 covers 15 residues. CDR1 and CDR2 (germline): LNHDA, SQIVND (reference sequence). Germline trimming cut 4 bases from V and 9 bases from J; bases unmatched to any gene: 11. The CDR3 reads CASSTRTGRNSPQHF. The CDR3 nucleotides read TGTGCCAGTAGTACTAGGACAGGGCGCAATTCGCCCCAGCATTTT. The variable domain in full, completed from reference TRBV19 and TRBJ1-5, reads DGGITQSPKYLFRKEGQNVTLSCEQNLNHDAMYWYRQDPGQGLRLIYYSQIVNDFQKGDIAEGYSVSREKKESFPLTVTSAQKNPTAFYLCASSTRTGRNSPQHFGDGTRLSIL.

This clone appeared once. The CDR3 sequence is CASSPTPQGRTYEQYF. CDR3 coding DNA: TGTGCCAGCAGCCCTACCCCACAGGGGCGAACCTACGAGCAGTACTTC. This sequence joins TRBV7-9 and TRBJ2-7, with 7 bases matching TRBD1. V dropped 5 bases and J dropped 2; count of bases not matched to a gene: 12. CDR3 length: 16 amino acids. The germline V gene has CDR1 SEHNR and CDR2 FQNEAQ (reference sequence).

The chain has TRBV5-1 and TRBJ1-2; D not resolved. The CDR3 consists of 14 residues. Per the germline V gene, CDR1 is SGHRS and CDR2 is YFSETQ. V gave up 4 bases and J gave up 5 bases, with 15 bases separating them. The CDR3 protein is CASSPNGPGYGYTF. Here the CDR3 DNA reads TGCGCCAGCAGCCCAAATGGCCCTGGTTATGGCTACACCTTC. Filled out from reference TRBV5-1 and TRBJ1-2, the complete variable domain reads KAGVTQTPRYLIKTRGQQVTLSCSPISGHRSVSWYQQTPGQGLQFLFEYFSETQRNKGNFPGRFSGRQFSNSRSEMNVSTLELGDSALYLCASSPNGPGYGYTFGSGTRLTVV.

V usage is TRBV18 and J usage is TRBJ1-5; 8 bases map to TRBD1. CDR1 KGHSH and CDR2 LQKENI come from the germline V gene. The V and J ends lost 2 bases and 0 bases, in that order; junction bases with no gene match: 12. CDR3 length equals 19 residues. As DNA, the CDR3 is TGTGCCAGCTCACCAGGGGTTGGACAGGGTGAGGATAGCAATCAGCCCCAGCATTTT. Residues: CASSPGVGQGEDSNQPQHF.

V is TRBV5-1 and J is TRBJ1-1; weak D call: TRBD1 (5 bases). The V and J ends lost 0 bases and 14 bases respectively, with 11 bases between them. CDR1 and CDR2 from the germline V gene are SGHRS and YFSETQ. The CDR3 length is 11 residues. This chain's CDR3 is CASSLEERTFF. DNA of the CDR3: TGCGCCAGCAGCTTGGAGGAAAGGACATTCTTT.

J is TRBJ2-2 and V is TRBV7-7, with 13 bases matching TRBD2. This CDR3 spans 16 amino acids. Germline-derived CDR1 and CDR2 are SSHAT and FNYEAQ (reference sequence). The V gene end was trimmed by 1 base and the J gene end by 6 bases; junction bases not matched to a gene: 2. In DNA form, the CDR3 reads TGTGCCAGCAGCTTAGGACTAGCGGGGGGACCCGGGGAGCTGTTTTTT. Amino acids: CASSLGLAGGPGELFF.

As regards this clone: At one end the junction does not follow the germline gene, possibly because of a read error. The chain recombines TRBV14 with TRBJ1-6; perhaps TRBD1 as D (6 bases). The CDR3 is made up of 14 amino acids. In germline, CDR1 is SGHDN, CDR2 FVKESK. The CDR3 DNA is TGTGCCAGCAGACAAGCACAGGGTGGGTCACCCCTCCACTTT. Encoded protein: CASRQAQGGSPLHF.

The J gene is TRBJ2-5, the V gene TRBV6-5; 7 bases are a match to TRBD1. With 4 bases clipped from V and 4 bases from J, the junction kept 6 bases outside the gene matches. Germline V gives CDR1 MNHEY, CDR2 SVGAGI. The CDR3 extends over 14 amino acids. CDR3 in amino acids: CASSLGQSRETQYF. CDR3 DNA sequence: TGTGCCAGCAGTTTGGGACAGTCAAGAGAGACCCAGTACTTC.

The V call is TRBV6-6, the J call TRBJ1-6; D is uncertain. This CDR3 comprises 12 residues. In germline, CDR1 is MNHNY, CDR2 SVGAGI (reference sequence). Trimming removed 2 bases at V and 7 bases at J, with 3 bases between. The CDR3 protein is CASSYSNSPLHF. In DNA, the CDR3 is TGTGCCAGCAGTTACAGCAATTCACCCCTCCACTTT.